This entry features one T cell receptor (beta chain) sequence. Its antigen is unidentified. The data stem from a study of OX40 agonist ivuxolimab in advanced cancers. Background on the study: Cancers in dose escalation were hepatocellular, melanoma, renal cell and head and neck. General study points: There was clonal expansion of CD4+ and CD8+ blood T cells by week 6 at 0.1 to 3.0 mg/kg. A proportion of nonresponders additionally exhibited low normalized T-cell clonal expansion.

Patients with autoimmune history or systemic immunosuppression were excluded. The data were produced by immunoSEQ multiplex PCR, yet TCRdb's version contains in-frame clones alone and is incomplete. The table lists 50,000 to 70,000 clones, about 81% of them singletons, with less than 2.5% in the top ten. V gave up 3 bases and J gave up 4 bases; unmatched junction bases: 8. Germline assignment: CDR1 SGHVS and CDR2 FNYEAQ. The CDR3 is 16 residues long. The chain couples TRBV7-6 to TRBJ2-3; 9 bases agree with TRBD2. This receptor was obtained from an adult with an advanced solid tumor such as melanoma, head and neck, liver or kidney cancer. The sequencing here drew on CD4+ or CD8+ T cells sorted from blood, taken in a trial of the OX40 agonist ivuxolimab. CDR3 in DNA: TGTGCCAGCAGCTTTGGCGGGAGGGGGTTCGCAGATACGCAGTATTTT. Translated, it gives CASSFGGRGFADTQYF.